The 31 T cell receptor beta chains reported below all come from one sample, sequenced in a study of lymphopenia after photon versus proton radiotherapy. Here immunoSEQ multiplex PCR was the method, and the copy in TCRdb shows in-frame clones only, minus some. The table includes 55,000 to 70,000 clones, around 87% detected once. The source was peripheral blood, collected from a patient treated with proton-based radiotherapy. These receptors were obtained from an elderly man with esophageal cancer.

This chain joins TRBV4-2 and TRBJ2-5; 10 bases fit TRBD1. CDR3 length: 17 amino acids. Germline V lookup: CDR1 LGHNA, CDR2 YNFKEQ. V lost 1 base to trimming and J lost 2 bases; unmatched junction nucleotides: 7. The CDR3 loop reads CASSQASGQGIQETQYF. The CDR3 DNA follows: TGTGCCAGCAGCCAAGCCTCGGGACAGGGGATACAAGAGACCCAGTACTTC.

J is TRBJ2-2 and V is TRBV7-2, with D maybe TRBD2 (7 bases). Germline values: CDR1 SGHTA, CDR2 FQGNSA. The CDR3 is 17 residues long. V gave up 5 bases and J gave up 4 bases, with 20 bases separating them. CDR3 in amino acids: CASSVLGLVGGTGELFF. DNA of the CDR3: TGTGCCAGCAGCGTACTCGGACTAGTAGGGGGCACCGGGGAGCTGTTTTTT.

The chain recombines TRBV6-5 with TRBJ2-5, with D uncertain. The CDR3 runs to 12 residues. Trimming removed 8 bases at V and 2 bases at J, with 9 bases between. CDR1 is MNHEY and CDR2 is SVGAGI in the germline V gene. CDR3 bases: TGTGCCAGCCGAGACGGACAAGAGACCCAGTACTTC. Residues: CASRDGQETQYF.

J is TRBJ2-7 and V is TRBV19, with 10 bases that match TRBD2. CDR1 is LNHDA, CDR2 SQIVND, per germline (reference sequence). The CDR3 sequence is 15 residues long. With 5 bases clipped from V and 6 bases from J, the junction kept 10 bases outside the gene matches. The CDR3 nucleotides read TGTGCCAGTAGTTCTAGCGGGAGTAGGTTCTTCGAGCAGTACTTC. Protein: CASSSSGSRFFEQYF.

This clone was seen a handful of times. The V call is TRBV19, the J call TRBJ1-5; the D is unclear. The V gene lost 0 bases and the J gene lost 1 base, with 4 bases spanning the gap. The germline CDR1 and CDR2 sequences are LNHDA and SQIVND (reference sequence). CDR3 length: 14 residues. DNA for the CDR3: TGTGCCAGTAGTATAGAGCAGAGCAATCAGCCCCAGCATTTT. Translating gives CASSIEQSNQPQHF. Full variable domain (missing parts from reference TRBV19 and TRBJ1-5): DGGITQSPKYLFRKEGQNVTLSCEQNLNHDAMYWYRQDPGQGLRLIYYSQIVNDFQKGDIAEGYSVSREKKESFPLTVTSAQKNPTAFYLCASSIEQSNQPQHFGDGTRLSIL.

The CDR3 sequence is CASSLVGQPKAFF. CDR3 nucleotides: TGTGCCAGCAGCTTAGTTGGACAACCGAAAGCTTTCTTT. This chain connects TRBV7-2 to TRBJ1-1, with a weak D call TRBD1 (5 bases). Germline V gene lookup returns CDR1 SGHTA and CDR2 FQGNSA. This CDR3 is 13 amino acids long. V was pared by 1 base and J by 9 bases, with 12 bases between.

The rearrangement joins TRBV27 to TRBJ2-7; 9 bases map to TRBD1. This CDR3 region has 14 residues. CDR1 is MNHEY and CDR2 is SMNVEV in the germline V gene (reference sequence). After removal of 6 bases from V and 5 bases from J, the junction contained 8 bases not matched to a gene. The CDR3 DNA reads as TGTGCCAGCAGCCTTGGGACAGGGAACAACGAGCAGTACTTC. This sequence encodes CASSLGTGNNEQYF.

The rearrangement links TRBV7-2 to TRBJ2-3; D not resolved. Germline V lookup: CDR1 SGHTA, CDR2 FQGNSA. The CDR3 extends over 14 amino acids. V dropped 1 base and J dropped 4 bases, with 9 bases sitting between them. The chain's CDR3 is CASSLDQLPDTQYF. The CDR3 DNA is TGTGCCAGCAGCTTAGATCAGTTGCCAGATACGCAGTATTTT.

V and J are TRBV7-2 and TRBJ2-7; D gene uncertain. CDR1 is SGHTA, CDR2 FQGNSA, per germline. CDR3 length equals 18 residues. Trimming pared 3 bases from V and 4 bases from J, leaving 25 bases between. The DNA for the CDR3 is TGTGCCAGCAGCTTTCGGATCTTGGATAGTCTCTCGTGGTACGAGCAGTACTTC. It yields the protein CASSFRILDSLSWYEQYF.

The chain has TRBV6-5 and TRBJ1-2; perhaps TRBD1 as D (6 bases). The CDR3 is 15 amino acids. CDR1 MNHEY and CDR2 SVGAGI come from the germline V gene. V was clipped by 0 bases and J by 7 bases, with 15 bases between them. The DNA for the CDR3 is TGTGCCAGCAGTTACTCCGGGTCAGGGGTGGGTGGCTACACCTTC. The encoded protein is CASSYSGSGVGGYTF.

The chain combines TRBV7-9 with TRBJ2-6, with D possibly TRBD1 on 5 matching bases. The germline V gene has CDR1 SEHNR and CDR2 FQNEAQ (reference sequence). V shed 3 bases and J shed 2 bases, with 8 bases lying between them. The CDR3 loop spans 15 amino acids. The DNA of the CDR3 is TGTGCCAGCAGCTTGACAGTAGCTGGGGCCAACGTCCTGACTTTC. It specifies CASSLTVAGANVLTF.

The chain combines TRBV29-1 with TRBJ2-7, with D possibly matching TRBD1 (9 bases). V was pared by 7 bases and J by 1 base, with 17 bases between. Germline values: CDR1 SQVTM, CDR2 ANQGSEA. CDR3 length: 14 amino acids. The CDR3 reads CSAGGDRVSYEQYF. The CDR3 coding sequence is TGCAGCGCCGGGGGGGACAGGGTTTCCTACGAGCAGTACTTC.

V and J are TRBV15 and TRBJ2-7, with 9 positions matching TRBD1. The CDR3 is made up of 14 amino acids. V trimming: 1 base; J trimming: 4 bases; junction bases outside the gene matches: 2. Germline V gene lookup returns CDR1 LNHNV and CDR2 YYDKDF (reference sequence). The CDR3 sequence: CATSRGDRAYEQYF. The CDR3 DNA is TGTGCCACCAGCAGAGGGGACAGGGCTTACGAGCAGTACTTC.

This sequence joins TRBV11-2 and TRBJ2-1; D remains unclear. The CDR3 consists of 15 residues. CDR1 and CDR2 (germline): SGHAT, FQNNGV. Trimming took 0 bases from V and 2 from J, leaving 8 bases between them. In DNA form, the CDR3 reads TGTGCCAGCAGCTTAGAGAGCAGCGCCTACAATGAGCAGTTCTTC. Its protein product is CASSLESSAYNEQFF. Combining the CDR3 with reference TRBV11-2 and TRBJ2-1 gives the whole variable domain EAGVAQSPRYKIIEKRQSVAFWCNPISGHATLYWYQQILGQGPKLLIQFQNNGVVDDSQLPKDRFSAERLKGVDSTLKIQPAKLEDSAVYLCASSLESSAYNEQFFGPGTRLTVL.

In this sample, this clone turned up a few times. This chain joins TRBV18 and TRBJ1-2; D call uncertain. The V gene's germline CDR1 is KGHSH and CDR2 LQKENI. V lost 5 bases and J 4 bases, leaving 14 bases between the germline ends. The CDR3 contains 14 residues. DNA for the CDR3: TGTGCCAGCTCAGGAAGCCGGGCAGCCTATGGCTACACCTTC. This gives the protein CASSGSRAAYGYTF.

This chain uses TRBV28 with TRBJ2-1; TRBD2 is a possible D gene (5 bases). The CDR3 loop spans 14 amino acids. The germline V and J ends were trimmed by 8 bases and 7 bases, with 18 bases remaining between them. Germline CDR1 MDHEN, CDR2 SYDVKM. This CDR3 reads CASVTSPGWNEQFF. Written as DNA, the CDR3 is TGTGCCAGCGTAACTAGTCCGGGGTGGAATGAGCAGTTCTTC.

CDR3 region: CASSQGRFTNTEAFF. The CDR3 region has the DNA TGCGCCAGCAGCCAAGGGAGGTTTACGAACACTGAAGCTTTCTTT. This sequence joins TRBV4-1 and TRBJ1-1, with D hard to call. Germline CDR1 is MGHRA and CDR2 is YSYEKL. Trimming cost V 1 base and J 1 base, with 10 bases left between them. The CDR3 loop spans 15 amino acids.

The chain combines TRBV5-4 with TRBJ1-4, with unresolved D. The CDR3 extends over 14 amino acids. Germline lookup yields CDR1 SGHNT and CDR2 YYREEE (reference sequence). Trimming removed 3 bases from V and 6 bases from J, with 12 bases in between. The CDR3 here is CASSSTGRDEKLFF. As DNA, the CDR3 is TGTGCCAGCAGCTCGACTGGACGAGATGAAAAACTGTTTTTT.

Points on this clone: At one of its ends the junction is not consistent with the germline gene, which may arise from a read error. The chain recombines TRBV7-9 with TRBJ2-5; D might be TRBD2 (6 bases). Germline loops: CDR1 SEHNR, CDR2 FQNEAQ (reference sequence). The CDR3 is 17 amino acids. As DNA, the CDR3 is TGTGCCAGCAACTTAGCGCGGAGGGGCAGAAACCAAGAGACCCAGTACTTC. Its protein is CASNLARRGRNQETQYF. Drawing the rest from reference TRBV7-9 and TRBJ2-5, the complete variable domain is DTGVSQNPRHKITKRGQNVTFRCDPISEHNRLYWYRQTLGQGPEFLTYFQNEAQLEKSRLLSDRFSAERPKGSFSTLEIQRTEQGDSAMYLCASNLARRGRNQETQYFGPGTRLLVL.

The chain recombines TRBV9 with TRBJ2-5; D could derive from TRBD1 or TRBD2 (6 bases each). Per the germline V gene, CDR1 is SGDLS and CDR2 is YYNGEE. The length of the CDR3 is 15 residues. Trimming stripped 0 bases from V and 5 bases from J, with 14 bases between. The CDR3 DNA follows: TGTGCCAGCAGCGTAGCTTCAGGGGACTGGGAGACCCAGTACTTC. This sequence encodes CASSVASGDWETQYF. Full variable domain (outside the CDR3, taken from reference TRBV9 and TRBJ2-5): DSGVTQTPKHLITATGQRVTLRCSPRSGDLSVYWYQQSLDQGLQFLIQYYNGEERAKGNILERFSAQQFPDLHSELNLSSLELGDSALYFCASSVASGDWETQYFGPGTRLLVL.

V and J are TRBV2 and TRBJ2-1; the D gene is possibly TRBD2 (6 bases). This CDR3 has 11 residues. Trimming pared 8 bases from V and 9 bases from J, leaving 11 bases between. The germline gives CDR1 SNHLY, CDR2 FYNNEI. The CDR3 DNA reads TGTGCCAGCGGTGGGGAGGCTGAGCAGTTCTTC. Protein sequence: CASGGEAEQFF.

The chain carries TRBV2 and TRBJ2-7, with 8 bases fitting TRBD1. Germline-derived CDR1 and CDR2 are SNHLY and FYNNEI. The CDR3 loop spans 13 amino acids. Trimming cost V 8 bases and J 6 bases; bases outside gene matches: 9. The CDR3 here is CASGQGNGLEQYF. As DNA, the CDR3 is TGTGCCAGCGGACAGGGAAATGGGCTCGAGCAGTACTTC.

The chain links TRBV6-1 to TRBJ1-5; 9 bases align to TRBD1. Germline V gene sequence: CDR1 MNHNS, CDR2 SASEGT. V shed 3 bases and J 5 bases; nucleotides not matched to a gene: 5. The CDR3 totals 15 residues. The CDR3 region has the DNA TGTGCCAGCAGTGACCCGGGACAGGGCTATCAGCCCCAGCATTTT. Amino acids: CASSDPGQGYQPQHF.

J is TRBJ2-1 and V is TRBV21-1; the D call TRBD2 from the table was never checked on the DNA. TRBV21-1 is a recognized pseudogene. The CDR3 is 14 residues long. The CDR3 DNA sequence: TGTGCCAGCAGCAAGGCGGAAGGTTGCAATGAGCAGTTCTTC. This gives the protein CASSKAEGCNEQFF.

The chain has TRBV5-6 and TRBJ1-5; the D is unclear. There are 14 residues in the CDR3. V dropped 1 base and J dropped 0 bases, with 5 bases sitting between them. CDR1 is SGHDT and CDR2 is YYEEEE in the germline V gene. The CDR3 spells CASSLFGSNQPQHF. CDR3 nucleotide sequence: TGTGCCAGCAGCTTGTTCGGTAGCAATCAGCCCCAGCATTTT.

The chain recombines TRBV2 with TRBJ1-3, with 9 bases identical to TRBD1. The CDR3 runs to 17 residues. V lost 6 bases, J lost 2 bases, and 11 bases stayed unmatched. Per germline, CDR1 SNHLY and CDR2 FYNNEI. In DNA form, the CDR3 reads TGTGCCAGCAGCCGCTCGGGGGGGACAGGGACTGGAAACACCATATATTTT. As protein: CASSRSGGTGTGNTIYF.

The V call is TRBV5-8, the J call TRBJ2-3; D not resolved. This CDR3 has 11 amino acids. The germline CDR1 and CDR2 sequences are SGHTS and YDEGEE. V gave up 1 base and J gave up 5 bases, with 2 bases separating them. This CDR3 reads CASSLLDTQYF. The CDR3 nucleotides read TGTGCCAGCAGCTTGTTAGATACGCAGTATTTT. The full variable domain, in which reference TRBV5-8 and TRBJ2-3 provide the parts outside the CDR3, is EAGVTQSPTHLIKTRGQQATLRCSPISGHTSVYWYQQALGLGLQFLLWYDEGEERNRGNFPPRFSGRQFPNYSSELNVNALELEDSALYLCASSLLDTQYFGPGTRLTVL.

V and J are TRBV18 and TRBJ1-1; D is ambiguous. The V gene's germline CDR1 is KGHSH and CDR2 LQKENI. Trimming stripped 2 bases from V and 5 bases from J, with 18 bases between. The CDR3 is 16 residues long. The CDR3 loop reads CASSPNGFGIGTEAFF. The CDR3 DNA reads TGTGCCAGCTCACCAAACGGCTTCGGGATTGGGACTGAAGCTTTCTTT.

The chain links TRBV5-1 to TRBJ1-4; D not resolved. Germline CDR1 SGHRS, CDR2 YFSETQ. The germline V and J ends were trimmed by 3 bases and 3 bases, with 6 bases remaining between them. The CDR3 is 13 residues long. CDR3 sequence (DNA): TGCGCCAGCAGCTCCGGCCCTAATGAAAAACTGTTTTTT. This codes for CASSSGPNEKLFF.

The chain has TRBV18 and TRBJ1-5; the D gene is possibly TRBD1 (6 bases). Germline values: CDR1 KGHSH, CDR2 LQKENI. The V gene lost 3 bases and the J gene lost 0 bases, with 15 bases spanning the gap. This CDR3 region has 17 residues. CDR3 sequence: CASSPPGTPYSNQPQHF. CDR3 sequence (DNA): TGTGCCAGCTCACCGCCAGGGACACCTTATAGCAATCAGCCCCAGCATTTT.

This clone was seen just once. The rearrangement uses TRBV5-4 and TRBJ2-5, with TRBD2 identical over 12 bases. CDR3 length: 15 amino acids. Looked up from germline, CDR1 is SGHNT and CDR2 is YYREEE (reference sequence). The V segment lost 4 bases and the J segment 4 bases; nucleotides outside the gene matches: 5. The chain's CDR3 is CASSQTSGGRETQYF. The CDR3, as DNA: TGTGCCAGCAGCCAGACTAGCGGGGGTAGAGAGACCCAGTACTTC.